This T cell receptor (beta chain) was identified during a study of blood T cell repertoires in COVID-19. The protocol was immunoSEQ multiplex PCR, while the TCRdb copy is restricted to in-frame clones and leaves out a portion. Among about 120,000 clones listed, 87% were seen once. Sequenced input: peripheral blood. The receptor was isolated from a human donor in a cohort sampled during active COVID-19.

CDR3 coding DNA: TGTGCCAGCAGCGTAGAAGGGGGCTGGGAGACCCAGTACTTC. Translated: CASSVEGGWETQYF. The chain joins TRBV9 to TRBJ2-5, with 7 bases identical to TRBD1. Germline V gene sequence: CDR1 SGDLS, CDR2 YYNGEE. The CDR3 is 14 residues long. After removal of 0 bases from V and 5 bases from J, the junction contained 4 bases not matched to a gene.